The source of this TCR beta chain is a study of T-cell reconstitution after alpha-beta-depleted transplantation in children. Overall study results and limits: In some patients, recipient T cells and intrathymic progenitors surviving conditioning explained high day-60 diversity. Approximately two months post-transplant, alpha-beta T cells reportedly originated from several hundred expanded graft clones.

This clonotype appeared many times. Its cognate antigen is unknown. V was cut by 2 bases and J by 5 bases, with 16 bases left in between. The CDR3 extends over 15 amino acids. The TCRbeta library incorporated unique molecular identifiers. TCRdb reprocessed the PCR reads via MiXCR and lists one record per CDR3 protein. The sample includes nearly 3,000 distinct CDR3 sequences, 20% of them seen just once. Sequenced here: PBMCs, mostly from graft donor cells, sampled 60 days after TCRalphabeta/CD19-depleted stem cell transplant. The sequence derives from a female patient aged 10 to 17 who had a stem cell transplant for acute lymphoblastic leukemia, so the T cells may come from the graft donor. The chain recombines TRBV23-1 with TRBJ2-7; D may be TRBD1 or TRBD2 (5 bases each). TRBV23-1 is known as an ORF, though its function is uncertain. The CDR3 coding sequence is TGCGCCAGCAGTCAAAGGTCGAGGGGTTCCGACGAGCAGTACTTC. This gives the protein CASSQRSRGSDEQYF.